This T cell receptor (beta chain) emerged from a study of shared clonotypes between healthy human individuals. About the research overall: Each donor's CD4 naive and CD4 memory cells filled three plates apiece, CD8 naive two, and CD8 memory one.

Comment on this clone: Its antigen remains unknown.

The deep-level immunoSEQ assay was used. The data were produced by immunoSEQ multiplex PCR, yet TCRdb's version contains in-frame clones alone and is incomplete. The repertoire holds around 1.6 million clones, with 95% to 99% as singletons. All of the donors resided in Nashville, Tennessee, and each was a Caucasian adult. With 3 bases removed from V and 5 bases from J, the gap between germline ends came to 5 bases. The CDR3 has 12 amino acids. CDR1 SGHDT and CDR2 YYEEEE come from the germline V gene. Broader study findings: Limitation of the genetic and exposure-history diversity represented came from the few donors.

The TCR sequence derives from a young man in good health. V gene TRBV5-6 combines with J gene TRBJ2-2, with D unclear. The source material was naive CD4+ T cells sorted from blood. As to subset: CD45RA+ positively selected. The DNA for the CDR3 is TGTGCCAGCAGCTCTCCTACCGGGGAGCTGTTTTTT. Translated: CASSSPTGELFF.